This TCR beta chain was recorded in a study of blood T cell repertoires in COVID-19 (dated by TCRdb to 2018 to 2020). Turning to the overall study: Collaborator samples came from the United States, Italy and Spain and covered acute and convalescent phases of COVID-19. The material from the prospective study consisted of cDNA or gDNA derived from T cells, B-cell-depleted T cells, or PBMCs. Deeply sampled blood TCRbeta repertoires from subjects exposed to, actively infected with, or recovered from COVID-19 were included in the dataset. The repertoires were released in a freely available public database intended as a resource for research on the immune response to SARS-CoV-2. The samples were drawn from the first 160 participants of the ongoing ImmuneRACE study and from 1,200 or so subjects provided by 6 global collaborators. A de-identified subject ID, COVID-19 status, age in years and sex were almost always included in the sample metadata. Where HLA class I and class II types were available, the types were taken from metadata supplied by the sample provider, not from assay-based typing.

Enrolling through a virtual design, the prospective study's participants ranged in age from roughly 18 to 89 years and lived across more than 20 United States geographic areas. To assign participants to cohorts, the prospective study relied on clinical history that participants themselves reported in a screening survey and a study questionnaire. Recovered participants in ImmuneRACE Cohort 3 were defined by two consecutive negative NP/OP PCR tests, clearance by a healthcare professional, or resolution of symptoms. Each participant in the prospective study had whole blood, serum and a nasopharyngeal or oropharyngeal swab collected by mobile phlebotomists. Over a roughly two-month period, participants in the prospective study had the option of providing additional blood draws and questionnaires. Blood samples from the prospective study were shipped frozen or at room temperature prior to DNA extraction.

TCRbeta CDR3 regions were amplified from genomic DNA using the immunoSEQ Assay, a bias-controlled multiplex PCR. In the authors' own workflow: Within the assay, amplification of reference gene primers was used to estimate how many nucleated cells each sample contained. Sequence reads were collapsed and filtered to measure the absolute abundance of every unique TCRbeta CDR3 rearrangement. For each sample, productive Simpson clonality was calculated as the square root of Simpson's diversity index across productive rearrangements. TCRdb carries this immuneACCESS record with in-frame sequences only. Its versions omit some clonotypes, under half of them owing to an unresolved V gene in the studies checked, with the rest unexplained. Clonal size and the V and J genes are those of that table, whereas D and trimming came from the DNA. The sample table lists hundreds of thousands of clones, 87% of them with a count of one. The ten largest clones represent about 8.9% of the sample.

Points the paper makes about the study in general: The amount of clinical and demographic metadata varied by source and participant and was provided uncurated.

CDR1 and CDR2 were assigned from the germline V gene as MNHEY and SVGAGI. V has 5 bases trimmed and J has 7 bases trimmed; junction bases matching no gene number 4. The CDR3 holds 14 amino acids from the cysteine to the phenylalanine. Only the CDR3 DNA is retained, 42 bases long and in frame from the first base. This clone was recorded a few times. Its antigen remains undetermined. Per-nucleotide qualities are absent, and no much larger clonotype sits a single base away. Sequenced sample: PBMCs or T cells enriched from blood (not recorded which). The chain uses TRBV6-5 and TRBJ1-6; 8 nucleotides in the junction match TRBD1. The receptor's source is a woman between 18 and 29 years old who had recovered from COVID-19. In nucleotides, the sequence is TGTGCCAGCAGTCGGACAGGGTCAAATTCACCCCTCCACTTT. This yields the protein CASSRTGSNSPLHF.